This T cell receptor (beta chain) was sequenced for a study of human T cells and chemical hapten exposure. Specified time point: patch test 2, 6 weeks after DPC sensitization. Regarding treatment: therapeutic diphenylcyclopropenone sensitization with weekly scalp DPC. This clonotype was counted many times. The library labeled individual cDNA molecules by adding unique molecular identifiers to them. TCRdb processed the RACE reads anew with MiXCR; each CDR3 protein has one entry. This sample has approximately 97,000 distinct CDR3 sequences, with more than 9.5% found just once. The sequence came from a woman in her forties with alopecia areata. Some clones in this sample may be carry-over from other donors' samples. This specimen was whole blood, taken in connection with sensitization to the hapten diphenylcyclopropenone (DPC).

CDR3 sequence: CSARDEGRGPTSGRVGEQFF. Here the CDR3 DNA reads TGCAGTGCTAGAGATGAGGGCAGGGGCCCGACTAGCGGGAGGGTAGGGGAGCAGTTCTTC. V and J are TRBV20-1 and TRBJ2-1; the match to TRBD2 covers 14 bases. This CDR3 has 20 amino acids. V trimming: 0 bases; J trimming: 10 bases; junction bases outside the gene matches: 20. Germline V gives CDR1 DFQATT, CDR2 SNEGSKA (reference sequence).